The 20 T cell receptor beta chains listed next were all sequenced from one sample in a study of blood T cell repertoires in COVID-19. Sequencing was performed with immunoSEQ multiplex PCR; in TCRdb, only in-frame clones are kept and a portion is missing. The top ten clones hold 4.8% of a sample with about 210,000 clones, approximately 90% of them seen once. The sequenced sample consisted of peripheral blood. The source is a woman aged 40 to 50 with acute or convalescent COVID-19.

The chain uses TRBV6-5 and TRBJ2-1; the match to TRBD1 covers 12 bases. Germline-derived CDR1 and CDR2 are MNHEY and SVGAGI. This CDR3 has 15 amino acids. V dropped 2 bases and J dropped 8; count of bases not matched to a gene: 4. This chain's CDR3 is CASSYPGTGGHEQFF. CDR3 nucleotide sequence: TGTGCCAGCAGTTACCCCGGGACAGGGGGCCATGAGCAGTTCTTC.

V gene TRBV11-2 combines with J gene TRBJ1-1; D is perhaps TRBD1 (5 bases). The V end lost 4 bases, the J end lost 3 bases, and 15 bases lay between the germline ends. CDR1 SGHAT and CDR2 FQNNGV come from the germline V gene. This CDR3 region has 15 residues. CDR3 bases: TGTGCCAGCAGCTCCTCGACACGGGGGGACACTGAAGCTTTCTTT. It encodes CASSSSTRGDTEAFF.

The rearrangement uses TRBV19 and TRBJ1-1; tentatively, D is TRBD1 (5 bases). The CDR3 is 15 residues long. Trimming left V 3 bases short and J 1 base short, with 12 bases between. Germline values: CDR1 LNHDA, CDR2 SQIVND (reference sequence). The CDR3 spells CASSMYGGENTEAFF. The CDR3 bases are TGTGCCAGTAGTATGTACGGGGGGGAGAACACTGAAGCTTTCTTT.

The V gene is TRBV5-1, the J gene TRBJ2-5, with TRBD2 as a possible D gene (5 bases). CDR3 length: 16 residues. From germline, CDR1 is SGHRS and CDR2 YFSETQ. Trimming cost V 0 bases and J 2 bases, with 14 bases left between them. CDR3: CASSLEGSGIQETQYF. In nucleotides, the CDR3 is TGCGCCAGCAGCTTGGAGGGTTCGGGGATACAAGAGACCCAGTACTTC.

This clone was counted only a few times. The chain uses TRBV10-3 and TRBJ1-1; 8 positions agree with TRBD1. The CDR3 is 14 residues long. Germline V gene data show CDR1 as ENHRY and CDR2 as SYGVKD. J gave up 6 bases and V 2 bases, and 5 bases lay outside the gene matches. The CDR3 sequence: CAISEGQGASEAFF. The DNA of the CDR3 is TGTGCCATCAGTGAGGGACAGGGCGCCTCTGAAGCTTTCTTT.

V usage is TRBV19 and J usage is TRBJ2-1, with TRBD2 identical over 14 bases. From germline, CDR1 is LNHDA and CDR2 SQIVND (reference sequence). This CDR3 contains 20 residues. V lost 3 bases and J lost 1; bases outside the gene matches: 11. In DNA form, the CDR3 reads TGTGCCAGTAGTATCCCCGGACTAGCGGGGGGCGCCGGGTCCTACAATGAGCAGTTCTTC. This encodes CASSIPGLAGGAGSYNEQFF. Full variable domain (remainder filled in from reference TRBV19 and TRBJ2-1): DGGITQSPKYLFRKEGQNVTLSCEQNLNHDAMYWYRQDPGQGLRLIYYSQIVNDFQKGDIAEGYSVSREKKESFPLTVTSAQKNPTAFYLCASSIPGLAGGAGSYNEQFFGPGTRLTVL.

This sequence joins TRBV6-5 and TRBJ2-3; 8 bases align to TRBD2. The CDR3 runs 14 residues. The germline CDR1 and CDR2 sequences are MNHEY and SVGAGI. V trimming: 4 bases; J trimming: 6 bases; junction bases outside the gene matches: 6. DNA for the CDR3: TGTGCCAGCAGTTTCGGGGGGGTCTCGGATACGCAGTATTTT. Protein sequence: CASSFGGVSDTQYF.

CDR3 amino acids: CASSVVVFYGYTF. In DNA form, the CDR3 reads TGTGCCAGCAGTGTAGTAGTATTCTATGGCTACACCTTC. This rearrangement joins TRBV6-6 to TRBJ1-2; the D is unclear. Germline V gene sequence: CDR1 MNHNY, CDR2 SVGAGI (reference sequence). This CDR3 has 13 amino acids. V gave up 5 bases and J gave up 4 bases, with 11 bases separating them.

The V gene is TRBV7-2, the J gene TRBJ2-5; TRBD1 matches at 10 bases. This CDR3 has 15 amino acids. Germline V lookup: CDR1 SGHTA, CDR2 FQGNSA. V lost 5 bases and J lost 5; bases outside the gene matches: 8. CDR3 sequence (DNA): TGTGCCAGCAGCGACAGGGACAGGGGAAGGGAGACCCAGTACTTC. Protein: CASSDRDRGRETQYF.

This sequence joins TRBV9 and TRBJ2-2; D is ambiguous. CDR1 and CDR2 (germline): SGDLS, YYNGEE. CDR3 length: 13 residues. Trimming shortened V by 1 base and J by 6 bases, and 7 bases separated the two germline ends. As DNA, the CDR3 is TGTGCCAGCAGCGTACGTGGAGCCGGGGAGCTGTTTTTT. The encoded protein is CASSVRGAGELFF.

This CDR3 reads CAISDRAEAFF. The CDR3 region has the DNA TGTGCCATCAGTGACAGGGCTGAAGCTTTCTTT. The rearrangement joins TRBV10-3 to TRBJ1-1, with D perhaps TRBD1 (5 bases). The germline gives CDR1 ENHRY, CDR2 SYGVKD. This CDR3 has 11 residues. V shed 3 bases and J shed 6 bases, with 5 bases lying between them.

The chain employs TRBV5-1 and TRBJ2-2, with 8 bases that match TRBD1. Germline CDR1 and CDR2: SGHRS and YFSETQ. Trimming cost V 8 bases and J 0 bases; bases outside gene matches: 3. This CDR3 comprises 14 residues. CDR3 DNA: TGCGCCAGTTCGGGACAGGCGAACACCGGGGAGCTGTTTTTT. Translating it yields CASSGQANTGELFF. Combining the CDR3 with reference TRBV5-1 and TRBJ2-2 gives the whole variable domain KAGVTQTPRYLIKTRGQQVTLSCSPISGHRSVSWYQQTPGQGLQFLFEYFSETQRNKGNFPGRFSGRQFSNSRSEMNVSTLELGDSALYLCASSGQANTGELFFGEGSRLTVL.

The chain combines TRBV6-5 with TRBJ2-2; 9 nucleotides align to TRBD2. Germline CDR1 is MNHEY and CDR2 is SVGAGI. This CDR3 contains 15 residues. The V segment lost 4 bases and the J segment 8 bases; nucleotides outside the gene matches: 8. The CDR3 DNA reads as TGTGCCAGCAGTTCCCGTGCGGGGGGGCGTGGGGAGCTGTTTTTT. This encodes CASSSRAGGRGELFF.

The rearrangement joins TRBV6-5 to TRBJ1-5, with a tentative D call TRBD1 (5 bases). The CDR3 is made up of 14 amino acids. Looked up from germline, CDR1 is MNHEY and CDR2 is SVGAGI. Trimming took off 5 bases at V and 9 bases at J, with 17 bases between the two ends. The DNA of the CDR3 is TGTGCCAGCAGTCCAGGTTCCAGCCAGGGGCCCCAGCATTTT. Protein: CASSPGSSQGPQHF.

This clone was detected once. The CDR3 sequence: CASSWGGPDTEAFF. The CDR3 bases are TGTGCCAGCAGCTGGGGGGGGCCAGACACTGAAGCTTTCTTT. The chain links TRBV5-6 to TRBJ1-1, with D perhaps matching TRBD1 (6 bases). Between the trimmed V and J ends, which lost 3 bases and 3 bases, there was a span of 12 bases. Germline V lookup: CDR1 SGHDT, CDR2 YYEEEE. The CDR3 consists of 14 residues.

V is TRBV2 and J is TRBJ1-4; 12 nucleotides line up with TRBD1. Germline V CDR1 and CDR2: SNHLY, FYNNEI. V lost 10 bases, J lost 7 bases, and 13 bases stayed unmatched. There are 16 residues in the CDR3. CDR3 bases: TGTGCCACCAGCCCGGGACAGGGGGCCGTAAGTGAAAAACTGTTTTTT. Translated, it gives CATSPGQGAVSEKLFF.

V is TRBV30 and J is TRBJ2-7; D perhaps matches TRBD1 (7 bases). V gave up 3 bases and J gave up 6 bases, with 18 bases separating them. Germline values: CDR1 GTSNPN, CDR2 SVGIG (reference sequence). This CDR3 contains 14 residues. Here the CDR3 DNA reads TGTGCCTGGAGCCGAACCTCAGGGGGGTCCGAGCAGTACGTC. Amino acid sequence: CAWSRTSGGSEQYV.

This clone was detected only once. The J gene is TRBJ1-3, the V gene TRBV21-1. TRBV21-1 is assigned pseudogene status. The CDR3 extends over 20 amino acids. CDR3 DNA: TGTGCCAGCAGCGCGAGGGAATGGGCGGTTCCCGTCAGCTCTGGAAACACCATATATTTT. This translates into CASSAREWAVPVSSGNTIYF.

This chain connects TRBV28 to TRBJ2-7, with 9 bases lining up with TRBD2. This CDR3 region has 15 residues. The trim removed 3 bases at V and 2 bases at J, leaving 5 bases unmatched. Germline values: CDR1 MDHEN, CDR2 SYDVKM. CDR3 in amino acids: CASSFERGAPYEQYV. CDR3 sequence (DNA): TGTGCCAGCAGTTTTGAGCGGGGGGCCCCCTACGAGCAGTACGTC.

The genes are TRBV2 and TRBJ2-5; 8 bases match TRBD2. V was clipped by 4 bases and J by 7 bases; unmatched bases: 8. The germline V gene has CDR1 SNHLY and CDR2 FYNNEI. The CDR3 has 14 residues. The CDR3 DNA is TGTGCCAGCAGTGGGACTAGCCTGGAAGGGACCCAGTACTTC. Translating it yields CASSGTSLEGTQYF.